This T cell receptor (beta chain) is from a study of CD8+ T cells in alopecia areata. Study overall: Tofacitinib administration to treated patients was oral, at 5 to 10 mg twice daily. Using the percentage of affected scalp area, treated patients' severity was scored.

Germline-derived CDR1 and CDR2 are MGHDK and SYGVNS. Trimming removed 5 bases from V and 7 bases from J, with 12 bases in between. The CDR3 has 13 residues. Treatment meaning: oral pan-JAK inhibitor, 5-10 mg twice daily. Peripheral blood, together with lesional scalp punch biopsies, was collected from alopecia areata patients. Following extraction, RNA underwent reverse transcription to cDNA, which served as the sequencing template. Only in-frame clones appear in the TCRdb table, and some are missing; sequencing was by immunoSEQ multiplex PCR. The profile shows about 200,000 clones, roughly two fifths of them singletons. Worth noting for this clone: Its antigen is still unknown.

General study results and limits: Affected scalp, especially in alopecia totalis/universalis, had a higher clonality than normal scalp did.

This TCR was recovered from a human donor with alopecia areata. The gene calls are TRBV25-1 and TRBJ2-1; a weak D match, TRBD1 (6 bases). The sample consisted of CD4+ T cells sorted from blood, taken between weeks 30 and 35, from a patient treated with tofacitinib. The CDR3 reads CASSTRGGNEQFF. DNA for the CDR3: TGTGCCAGCAGTACCAGGGGTGGAAATGAGCAGTTCTTC.